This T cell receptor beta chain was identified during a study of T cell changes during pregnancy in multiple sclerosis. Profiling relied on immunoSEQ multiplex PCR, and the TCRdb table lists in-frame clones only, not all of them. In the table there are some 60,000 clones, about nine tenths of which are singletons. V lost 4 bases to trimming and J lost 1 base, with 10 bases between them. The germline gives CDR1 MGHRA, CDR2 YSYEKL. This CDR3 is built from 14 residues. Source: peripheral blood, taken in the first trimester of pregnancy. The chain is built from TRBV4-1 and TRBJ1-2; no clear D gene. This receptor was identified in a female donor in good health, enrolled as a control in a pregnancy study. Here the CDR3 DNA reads TGCGCCAGCAGCCCCCAGACTTATAACTATGGCTACACCTTC. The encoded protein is CASSPQTYNYGYTF.